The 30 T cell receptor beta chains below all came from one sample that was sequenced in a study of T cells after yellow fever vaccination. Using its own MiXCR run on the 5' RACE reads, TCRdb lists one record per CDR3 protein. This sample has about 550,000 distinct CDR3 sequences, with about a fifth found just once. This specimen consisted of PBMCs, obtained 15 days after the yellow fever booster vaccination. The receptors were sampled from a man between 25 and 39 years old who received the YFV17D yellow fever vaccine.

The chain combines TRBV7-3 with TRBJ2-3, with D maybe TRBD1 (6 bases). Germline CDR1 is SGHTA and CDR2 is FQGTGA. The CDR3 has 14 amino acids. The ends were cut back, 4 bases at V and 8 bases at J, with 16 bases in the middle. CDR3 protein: CASSSYTSRGTQYF. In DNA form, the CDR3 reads TGTGCCAGCAGCTCCTATACCAGCAGGGGTACGCAGTATTTT.

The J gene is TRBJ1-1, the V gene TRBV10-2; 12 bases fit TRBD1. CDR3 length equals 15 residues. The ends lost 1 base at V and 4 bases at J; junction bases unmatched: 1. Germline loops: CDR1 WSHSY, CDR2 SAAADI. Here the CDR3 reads CASSEWDRGLTEAFF. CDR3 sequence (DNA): TGCGCCAGCAGTGAGTGGGACAGGGGGCTCACTGAAGCTTTCTTT.

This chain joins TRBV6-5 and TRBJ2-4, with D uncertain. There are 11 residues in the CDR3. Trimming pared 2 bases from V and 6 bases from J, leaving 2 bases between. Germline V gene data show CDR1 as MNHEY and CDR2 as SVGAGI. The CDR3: CASSYANIQYF. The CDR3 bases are TGTGCCAGCAGTTACGCAAACATTCAGTACTTC.

The CDR3 reads CASTLQGAYEQYF. The CDR3 nucleotides are TGTGCCAGCACCTTACAGGGGGCGTACGAGCAGTACTTC. The chain has TRBV12-3 or TRBV12-4 and TRBJ2-7; 9 positions match TRBD1. CDR3 length: 13 residues. J lost 4 bases, V lost 7 bases, and 5 bases had no gene match.

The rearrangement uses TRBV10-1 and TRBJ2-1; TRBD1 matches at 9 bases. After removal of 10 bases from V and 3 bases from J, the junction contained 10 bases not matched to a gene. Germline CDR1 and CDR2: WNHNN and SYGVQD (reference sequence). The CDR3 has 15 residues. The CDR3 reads CATSAGTGFYNEQFF. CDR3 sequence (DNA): TGCGCCACCTCAGCCGGGACAGGGTTCTACAATGAGCAGTTCTTC.

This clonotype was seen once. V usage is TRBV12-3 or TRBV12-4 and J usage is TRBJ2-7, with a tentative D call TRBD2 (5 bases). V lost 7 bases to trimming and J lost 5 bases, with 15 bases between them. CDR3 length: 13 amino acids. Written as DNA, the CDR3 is TGTGCCAGCACCCCCGCTCTGGGAGACGAGCAGTACTTC. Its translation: CASTPALGDEQYF.

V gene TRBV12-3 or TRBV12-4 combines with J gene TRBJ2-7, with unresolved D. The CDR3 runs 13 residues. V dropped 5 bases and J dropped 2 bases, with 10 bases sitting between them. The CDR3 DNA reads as TGTGCCAGCAGTCGGAACGGAGCCTACGAGCAGTACTTC. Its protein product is CASSRNGAYEQYF.

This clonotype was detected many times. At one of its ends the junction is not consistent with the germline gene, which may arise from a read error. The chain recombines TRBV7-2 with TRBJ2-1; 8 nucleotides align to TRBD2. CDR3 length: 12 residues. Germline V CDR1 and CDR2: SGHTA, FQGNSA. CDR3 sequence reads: CASSLGTSFFLF. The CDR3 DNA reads TGTGCCAGCAGCTTAGGGACTAGCTTTTTCCTCTTC.

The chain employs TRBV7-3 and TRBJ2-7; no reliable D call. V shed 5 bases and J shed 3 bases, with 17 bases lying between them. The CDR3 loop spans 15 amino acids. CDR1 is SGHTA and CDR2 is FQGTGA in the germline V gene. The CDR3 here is CASSITASGDYEQYF. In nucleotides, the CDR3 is TGTGCCAGCAGCATCACAGCGTCTGGTGACTACGAGCAGTACTTC.

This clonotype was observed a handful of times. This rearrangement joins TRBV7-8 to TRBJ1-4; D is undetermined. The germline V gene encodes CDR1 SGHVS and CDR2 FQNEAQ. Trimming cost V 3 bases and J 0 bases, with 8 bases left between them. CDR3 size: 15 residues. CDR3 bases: TGTGCCAGCAGCTTTTCCCCTACAACTAATGAAAAACTGTTTTTT. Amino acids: CASSFSPTTNEKLFF. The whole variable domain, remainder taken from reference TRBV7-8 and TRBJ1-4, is GAGVSQSPRYKVAKRGQDVALRCDPISGHVSLFWYQQALGQGPEFLTYFQNEAQLDKSGLPSDRFFAERPEGSVSTLKIQRTQQEDSAVYLCASSFSPTTNEKLFFGSGTQLSVL.

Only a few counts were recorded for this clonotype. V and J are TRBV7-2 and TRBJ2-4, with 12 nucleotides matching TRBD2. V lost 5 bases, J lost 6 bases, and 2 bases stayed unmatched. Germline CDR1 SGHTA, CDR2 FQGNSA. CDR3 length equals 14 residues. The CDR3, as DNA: TGTGCCAGCAGCCCGGGACTAGCGGGAAACATTCAGTACTTC. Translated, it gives CASSPGLAGNIQYF.

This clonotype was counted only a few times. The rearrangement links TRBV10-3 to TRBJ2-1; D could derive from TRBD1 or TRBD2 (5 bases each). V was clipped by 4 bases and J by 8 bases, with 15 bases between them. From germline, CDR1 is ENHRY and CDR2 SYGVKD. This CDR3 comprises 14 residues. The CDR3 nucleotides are TGTGCCATCAGTGGGGCAGGGAGAGATGATGAGCAGTTCTTC. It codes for CAISGAGRDDEQFF.

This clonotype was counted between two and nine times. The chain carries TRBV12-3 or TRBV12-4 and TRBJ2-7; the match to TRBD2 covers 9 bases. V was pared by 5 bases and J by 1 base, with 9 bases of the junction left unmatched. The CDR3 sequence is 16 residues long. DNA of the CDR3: TGTGCCAGCAGTACTAGGCAGACTAGCGGTTCCTACGAGCAGTACTTC. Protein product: CASSTRQTSGSYEQYF.

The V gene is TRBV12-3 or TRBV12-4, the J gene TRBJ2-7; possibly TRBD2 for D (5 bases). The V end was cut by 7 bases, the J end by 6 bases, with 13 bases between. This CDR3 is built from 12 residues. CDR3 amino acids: CASTARAFEQYF. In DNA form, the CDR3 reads TGTGCCAGCACCGCGAGGGCTTTCGAGCAGTACTTC.

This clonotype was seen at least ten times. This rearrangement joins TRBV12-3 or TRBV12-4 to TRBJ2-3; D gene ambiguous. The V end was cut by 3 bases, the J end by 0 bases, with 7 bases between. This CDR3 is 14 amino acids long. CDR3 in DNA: TGTGCCAGCAGTTTCGGAACTAGCACAGATACGCAGTATTTT. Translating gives CASSFGTSTDTQYF.

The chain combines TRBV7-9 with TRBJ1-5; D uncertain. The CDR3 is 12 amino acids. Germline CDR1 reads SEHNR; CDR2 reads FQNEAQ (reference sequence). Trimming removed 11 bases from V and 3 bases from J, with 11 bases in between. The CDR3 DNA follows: TGTGCCCCCAGCCGGGACAATCAGCCCCAGCATTTT. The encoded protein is CAPSRDNQPQHF.

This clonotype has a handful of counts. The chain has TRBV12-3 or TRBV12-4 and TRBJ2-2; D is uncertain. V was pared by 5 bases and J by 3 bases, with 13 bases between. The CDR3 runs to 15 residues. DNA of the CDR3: TGTGCCAGCAGTCCTGGTGAGGTGGACACCGGGGAGCTGTTTTTT. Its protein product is CASSPGEVDTGELFF.

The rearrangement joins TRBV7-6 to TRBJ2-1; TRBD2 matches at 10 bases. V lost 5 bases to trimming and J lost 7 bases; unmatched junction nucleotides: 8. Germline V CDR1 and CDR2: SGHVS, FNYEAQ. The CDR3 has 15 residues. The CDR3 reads CASSPGLAYTNEQFF. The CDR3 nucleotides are TGTGCCAGCAGCCCGGGACTAGCGTATACAAATGAGCAGTTCTTC.

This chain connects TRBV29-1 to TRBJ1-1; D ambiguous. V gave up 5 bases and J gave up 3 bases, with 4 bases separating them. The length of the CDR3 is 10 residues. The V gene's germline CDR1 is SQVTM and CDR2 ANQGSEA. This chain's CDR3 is CSVLDTEAFF. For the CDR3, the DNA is TGCAGCGTTCTTGACACTGAAGCTTTCTTT.

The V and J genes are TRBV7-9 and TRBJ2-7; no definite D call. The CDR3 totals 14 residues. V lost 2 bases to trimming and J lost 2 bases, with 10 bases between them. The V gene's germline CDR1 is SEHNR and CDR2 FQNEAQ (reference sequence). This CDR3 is CASSLSLVAYEQYF. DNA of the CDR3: TGTGCCAGCAGCTTATCGCTGGTGGCCTACGAGCAGTACTTC.

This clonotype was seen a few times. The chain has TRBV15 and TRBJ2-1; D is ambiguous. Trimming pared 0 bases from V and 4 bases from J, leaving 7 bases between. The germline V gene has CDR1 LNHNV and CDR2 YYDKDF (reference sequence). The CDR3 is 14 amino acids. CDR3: CATSRDADYNEQFF. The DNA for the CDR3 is TGTGCCACCAGCAGAGATGCAGATTACAATGAGCAGTTCTTC.

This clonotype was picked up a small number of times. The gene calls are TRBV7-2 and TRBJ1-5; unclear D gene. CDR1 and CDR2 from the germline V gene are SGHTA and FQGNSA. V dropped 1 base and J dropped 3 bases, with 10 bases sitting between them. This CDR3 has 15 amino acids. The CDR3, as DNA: TGTGCCAGCAGCTTAGATAGAGTGGACAATCAGCCCCAGCATTTT. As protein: CASSLDRVDNQPQHF.

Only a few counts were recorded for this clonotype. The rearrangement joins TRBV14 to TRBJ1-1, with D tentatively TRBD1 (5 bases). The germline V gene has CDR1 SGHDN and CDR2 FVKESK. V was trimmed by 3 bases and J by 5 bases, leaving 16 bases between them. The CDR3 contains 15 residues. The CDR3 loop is CASSQGPIRITEAFF. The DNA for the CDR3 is TGTGCCAGCAGCCAGGGACCTATCCGCATAACTGAAGCTTTCTTT.

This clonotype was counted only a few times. CDR3 in amino acids: CASSSDRISYEQYF. CDR3 coding DNA: TGTGCCAGCAGCTCCGACAGGATCTCTTACGAGCAGTACTTC. V usage is TRBV12-3 or TRBV12-4 and J usage is TRBJ2-7, with D possibly being TRBD1 (6 bases). With 6 bases removed from V and 4 bases from J, the gap between germline ends came to 16 bases. The CDR3 is 14 amino acids.

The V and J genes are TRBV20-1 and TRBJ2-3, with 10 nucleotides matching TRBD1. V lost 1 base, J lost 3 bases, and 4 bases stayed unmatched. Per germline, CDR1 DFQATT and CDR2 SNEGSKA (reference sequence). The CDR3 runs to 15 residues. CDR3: CSARVWTGGTDTQYF. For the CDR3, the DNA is TGCAGTGCTAGAGTATGGACAGGGGGAACAGATACGCAGTATTTT.

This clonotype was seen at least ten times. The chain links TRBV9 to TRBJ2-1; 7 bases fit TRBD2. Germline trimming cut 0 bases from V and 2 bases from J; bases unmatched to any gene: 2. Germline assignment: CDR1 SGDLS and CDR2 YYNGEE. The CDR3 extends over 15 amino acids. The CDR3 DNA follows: TGTGCCAGCAGCGTAGATAGCGGGCCCTACAATGAGCAGTTCTTC. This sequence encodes CASSVDSGPYNEQFF.

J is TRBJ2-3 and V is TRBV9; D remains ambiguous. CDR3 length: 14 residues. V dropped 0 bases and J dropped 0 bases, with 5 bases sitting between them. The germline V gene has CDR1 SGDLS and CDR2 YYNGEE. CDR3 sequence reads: CASSVGFSTDTQYF. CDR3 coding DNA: TGTGCCAGCAGCGTAGGCTTTAGCACAGATACGCAGTATTTT.

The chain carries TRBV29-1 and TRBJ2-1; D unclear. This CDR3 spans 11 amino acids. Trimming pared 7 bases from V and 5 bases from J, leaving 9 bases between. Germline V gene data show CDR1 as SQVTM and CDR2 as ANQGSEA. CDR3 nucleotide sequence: TGCAGCGCTGCCTACAACAATGAGCAGTTCTTC. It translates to CSAAYNNEQFF.

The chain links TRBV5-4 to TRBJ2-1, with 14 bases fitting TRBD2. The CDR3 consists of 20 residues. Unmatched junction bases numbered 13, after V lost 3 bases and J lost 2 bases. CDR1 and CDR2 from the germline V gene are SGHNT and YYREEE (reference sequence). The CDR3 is CASSYSLRTSGRSPYNEQFF. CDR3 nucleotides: TGTGCCAGCAGCTACTCTCTTAGGACTAGCGGGAGGAGCCCCTACAATGAGCAGTTCTTC.

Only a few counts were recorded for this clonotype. The CDR3 spells CASSLPEISGYYEQYF. In DNA form, the CDR3 reads TGTGCCAGCAGCCTCCCCGAAATTTCAGGATACTACGAGCAGTACTTC. The chain uses TRBV3-1 and TRBJ2-7; D remains ambiguous. This CDR3 comprises 16 residues. Trimming took 4 bases from V and 3 from J, leaving 19 bases between them. Looked up from germline, CDR1 is LGHDT and CDR2 is YNNKEL (reference sequence).